The TCR beta chain described here comes from a study of T cell repertoires in cytomegalovirus infection. This CDR3 comprises 15 residues. V lost 3 bases, J lost 9 bases, and 8 bases stayed unmatched. TCRdb re-derived calls from the reads in MiXCR, one entry per CDR3 protein. The sample includes around 130,000 distinct CDR3 sequences, more than 20% of them seen just once. This clonotype was counted only a few times. Its cognate antigen is unknown. What was sequenced was PBMCs, sequenced either directly or after in vitro stimulation (not recorded which). This receptor was obtained from a human donor in good health (CMV status not recorded). Some clones in this sample may be carry-over from other donors' samples. This chain uses TRBV12-3 or TRBV12-4 with TRBJ2-1, with TRBD2 matching over 10 bases. The CDR3 nucleotides read TGTGCCAGCAGTTTTCACTCTAGCGGGAGAGGTGAGCAGTTCTTC. Its protein is CASSFHSSGRGEQFF.